This T cell receptor beta chain was found in a study of metastatic and nonmetastatic thyroid tumors (dated by TCRdb to about 2020). In the study overall: The researchers compared repertoires between peripheral blood samples and tumor or nodule tissue samples from patients with malignant or benign thyroid disease.

Before undergoing thyroid surgery, none of the patients had been given any kind of treatment. Using T-cell receptor beta sequencing, the researchers looked back retrospectively at clinical samples from patients, gathered between about 2012 and 2019. Comment on this clone: Its recognized antigen is unknown. No much larger clone exists at a distance of one base, and base qualities are not known.

Library method: PCR. These reads were obtained on an Illumina HiSeq 4000. High-throughput sequencing was used to profile the CDR3 region of the TCR beta-chain in every patient. The original methods were these. Drawing on CDR3 differences between clinicopathological groups, the researchers built a classifier meant to tell apart patients with distant-metastatic papillary thyroid cancer. The Shannon index was used to assess repertoire diversity, and the Morisita-Horn index was used to assess tumor-blood repertoire similarity. TCRdb itself trimmed the public reads at Q25 with fastp, ran MiXCR and retained productive beta chains. It is TCRdb's table, rather than the study itself, that gives the V and J calls and clone size. Within this sample are some 28,000 clones, with less than 25% of them counted one time only. In total, the top ten clones hold about 2.4% of the sample. A distance of 13 bases separates the germline ends of V and J, which lose 0 bases and 2 bases respectively. CDR3 length: 16 amino acids, cysteine to phenylalanine. Only the CDR3 DNA is retained, 48 bases long and in frame from the first base. The germline V gene sets CDR1 to SGDLS and CDR2 to YYNGEE.

Beyond this particular receptor, the publication reports: In both blood and tumor samples, malignant tumors were reported to have significantly higher TCR beta diversity than benign nodules.

The chain links TRBV9 with TRBJ2-3; a tentative D match to TRBD2 spans 6 bases. Specimen: blood. This receptor was taken from a female donor with papillary thyroid cancer or a benign thyroid nodule (not recorded which). Some clones in this sample may be carry-over from other donors' samples. In nucleotides, the sequence is TGTGCCAGCAGCGTAGGTAGCGGCCCCCCCACAGATACGCAGTATTTT. This sequence encodes CASSVGSGPPTDTQYF.